The entry below gives a single T cell receptor beta chain sequence along with its context. The source of the sample is a study of blood T cell repertoires in COVID-19. In the study's own analysis: Amplified reference gene primers provided the basis for estimating nucleated cell counts. Assay: immunoSEQ multiplex PCR; the TCRdb copy retains only in-frame clones and omits some. That table gives V, J and clone size, and the DNA gave D and trimming. The sample contains roughly 290,000 clones, around 89% of which appear only once. V gave up 5 bases and J gave up 5 bases; unmatched junction bases: 3. The CDR3 loop spans 14 amino acids. Germline V gene lookup returns CDR1 PRHDT and CDR2 FYEKMQ (reference sequence).

Sequencing used PBMCs or T cells enriched from blood (not recorded which). The source is a young woman with acute COVID-19. The rearrangement links TRBV13 to TRBJ1-4, with 9 bases lining up with TRBD1. This chain's CDR3 is CASSRGQGNEKLFF. CDR3 DNA: TGTGCCAGCAGCAGGGGACAGGGCAATGAAAAACTGTTTTTT.